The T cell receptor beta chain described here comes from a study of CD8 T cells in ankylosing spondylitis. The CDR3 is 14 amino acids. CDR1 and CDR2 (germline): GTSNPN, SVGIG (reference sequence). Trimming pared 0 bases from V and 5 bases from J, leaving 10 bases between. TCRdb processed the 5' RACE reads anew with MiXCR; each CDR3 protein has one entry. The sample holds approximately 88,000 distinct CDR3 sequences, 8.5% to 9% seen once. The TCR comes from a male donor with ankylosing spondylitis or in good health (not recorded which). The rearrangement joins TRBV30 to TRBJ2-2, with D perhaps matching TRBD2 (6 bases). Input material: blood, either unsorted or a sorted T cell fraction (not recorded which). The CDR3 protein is CAWSVLAGTGELFF. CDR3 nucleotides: TGTGCCTGGAGTGTACTCGCGGGGACCGGGGAGCTGTTTTTT.